This TCR beta chain stems from a study of blood T cell repertoires in COVID-19. Germline lookup yields CDR1 GTSNPN and CDR2 SVGIG (reference sequence). V was pared by 0 bases and J by 3 bases, with 9 bases between. This CDR3 comprises 14 residues. Measured with immunoSEQ multiplex PCR; TCRdb has only the in-frame clones, and not every one. Of about 220,000 clones in the sample, around 90% are singletons; the top ten hold approximately 16%. Cohorts were assigned according to the clinical history that participants reported. The sequence came from a man aged 25-45 years who had been exposed to COVID-19. The V and J genes are TRBV30 and TRBJ1-5; D unclear. The specimen was PBMCs or T cells enriched from blood (not recorded which). The CDR3 DNA sequence: TGTGCCTGGAGTGTACTGAGTACCAATCAGCCCCAGCATTTT. Encoded protein: CAWSVLSTNQPQHF.